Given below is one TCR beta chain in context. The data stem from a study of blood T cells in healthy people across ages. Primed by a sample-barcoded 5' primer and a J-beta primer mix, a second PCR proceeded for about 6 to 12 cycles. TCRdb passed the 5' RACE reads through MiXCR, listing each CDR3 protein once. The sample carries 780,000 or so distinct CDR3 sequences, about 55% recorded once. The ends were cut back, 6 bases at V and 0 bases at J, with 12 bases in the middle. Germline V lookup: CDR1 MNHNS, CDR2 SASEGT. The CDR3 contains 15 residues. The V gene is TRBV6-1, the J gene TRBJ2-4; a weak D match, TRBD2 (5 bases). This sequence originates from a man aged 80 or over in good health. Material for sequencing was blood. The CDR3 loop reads CASSVGELAKNIQYF. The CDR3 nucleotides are TGTGCCAGCAGCGTGGGAGAACTAGCCAAAAACATTCAGTACTTC.